This T cell receptor beta chain comes out of a study of blood T cell repertoires in COVID-19. Background on the study: The analysed material was cDNA or gDNA that came from T cells, B-cell-depleted T cells, or PBMCs.

One Seattle source followed patients from active infection through their disease course. Method: immunoSEQ multiplex PCR; TCRdb's copy keeps in-frame clones and lacks some. The data contain 150,000 to 180,000 clones, more than 75% of them seen just once; the ten biggest clones take up 7% to 10%. Germline CDR1 reads LNHDA; CDR2 reads SQIVND (reference sequence). Trimming took off 10 bases at V and 0 bases at J, with 12 bases between the two ends. The CDR3 has 13 residues. The TCR originated in a woman aged 55-69 years with COVID-19, enrolled during active disease. The chain has TRBV19 and TRBJ1-1, with D unresolved. The sequencing input was peripheral blood. The CDR3, as DNA: TGTGCCACCGCGGGATCCTTGAACACTGAAGCTTTCTTT. Translation gives CATAGSLNTEAFF.